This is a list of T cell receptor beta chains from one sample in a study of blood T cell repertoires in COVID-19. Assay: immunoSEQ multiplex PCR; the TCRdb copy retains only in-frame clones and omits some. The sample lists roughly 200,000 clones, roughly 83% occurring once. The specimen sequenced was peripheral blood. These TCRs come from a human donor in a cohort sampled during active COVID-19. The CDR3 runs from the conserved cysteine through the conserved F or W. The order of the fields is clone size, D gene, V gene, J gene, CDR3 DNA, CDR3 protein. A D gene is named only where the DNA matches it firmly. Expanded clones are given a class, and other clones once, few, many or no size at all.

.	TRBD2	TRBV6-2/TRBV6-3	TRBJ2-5	TGTGCCAGCAGTTACCGACTAGCGGGAGTTGGTGAGACCCAGTACTTC	CASSYRLAGVGETQYF
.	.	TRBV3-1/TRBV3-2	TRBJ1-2	TGTGCCAGCAGCCAAGAGGGGGCCGGCTACACCTTC	CASSQEGAGYTF
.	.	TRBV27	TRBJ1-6	TGTGCCAGCAGTTTAGGGCAGAGAAATTCACCCCTCCACTTT	CASSLGQRNSPLHF
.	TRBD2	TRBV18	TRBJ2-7	TGTGCCAGCTCACCGTTAGGGACTAGCCCATCCGAGCAGTACTTC	CASSPLGTSPSEQYF
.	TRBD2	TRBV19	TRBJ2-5	TGTGCCAGTAGTTTAGCGGGGGAATACCAAGAGACCCAGTACTTC	CASSLAGEYQETQYF
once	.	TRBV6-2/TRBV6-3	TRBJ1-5	TGTGCCAGCAGTTACGCGGGTCAGCCCCAGCATTTT	CASSYAGQPQHF
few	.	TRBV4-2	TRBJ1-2	TGTGCCAGCAGCCAACGGGAGGAAAACTATGGCTACACCTTC	CASSQREENYGYTF
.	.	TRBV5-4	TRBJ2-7	TGTGCCAGCAGCTTTAGCGGAACCTACGAGCAGTACTTC	CASSFSGTYEQYF
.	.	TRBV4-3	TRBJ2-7	TGCGCCAGCAGCCAAGATAGGCTAGAGTCCTACGAGCAGTACTTC	CASSQDRLESYEQYF
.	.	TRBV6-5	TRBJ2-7	TGTGCCAGCAAGGGGGAGGGACAAGTCTACGAGCAGTACTTC	CASKGEGQVYEQYF
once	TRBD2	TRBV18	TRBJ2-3	TGTGCCAGCTCACCACGCCCAACGAGCGGGGTCTCCACAGATACGCAGTATTTT	CASSPRPTSGVSTDTQYF
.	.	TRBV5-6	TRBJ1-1	TGTGCCAGCAGCTTGGATGGGACATGGTTTACTGAAGCTTTCTTT	CASSLDGTWFTEAFF
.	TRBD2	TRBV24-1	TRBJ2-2	TGTGCCACCAGTGATCTCGGACTAGCGGGAGCTAGGGACACCGGGGAGCTGTTTTTT	CATSDLGLAGARDTGELFF
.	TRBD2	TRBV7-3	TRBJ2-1	TGTGCCAGCAGCTTAGCGGGAGGGTACAATGAGCAGTTCTTC	CASSLAGGYNEQFF
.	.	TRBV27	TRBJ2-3	TGTGCCAGCAGTCCAGGACTGGGCACAGATACGCAGTATTTT	CASSPGLGTDTQYF
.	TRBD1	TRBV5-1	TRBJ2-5	TGCGCCAGCAGCAAAGCAGGGGGCGGCGGTGAGACCCAGTACTTC	CASSKAGGGGETQYF
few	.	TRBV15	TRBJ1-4	TGTGCCACCAGCAGACCTACAGGGTCTAATGAAAAACTGTTTTTT	CATSRPTGSNEKLFF
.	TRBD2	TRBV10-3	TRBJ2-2	TGTGCCATCAGTGAACGAGCTAGCGGAACGAACACCGGGGAGCTGTTTTTT	CAISERASGTNTGELFF
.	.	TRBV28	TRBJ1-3	TGTGCCAGCCTAACAGGGCGCTCTGGAAACACCATATATTTT	CASLTGRSGNTIYF
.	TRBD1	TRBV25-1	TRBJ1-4	TGTGCCAGCAGTAGGCCGACAGGGGGGAGTGAAAAACTGTTTTTT	CASSRPTGGSEKLFF
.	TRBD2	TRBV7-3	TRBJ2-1	TGTGCCAGCAGCTTACAAGCTAGCGGGGTTCGCTCCTACAATGAGCAGTTCTTC	CASSLQASGVRSYNEQFF
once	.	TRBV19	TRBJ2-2	TGTGCCAGTAGTCCGAGGTTCGGGGAGCTGTTTTTT	CASSPRFGELFF
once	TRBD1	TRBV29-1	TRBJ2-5	TGCAGCGTCCGACAGGGGGTGGAGACCCAGTACTTC	CSVRQGVETQYF
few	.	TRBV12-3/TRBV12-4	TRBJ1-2	TGTGCCAGCAGTTTCCGGTCCTTCGCCGGCTACACCTTC	CASSFRSFAGYTF
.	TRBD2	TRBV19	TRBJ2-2	TGTGCCAGTAGTATAGGGGGTAGCGGGGCCGGGGAGCTGTTTTTT	CASSIGGSGAGELFF
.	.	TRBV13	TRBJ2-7	TGTGCCAGCAGCCAGGGACTTTCCTACGAGCAGTACTTC	CASSQGLSYEQYF
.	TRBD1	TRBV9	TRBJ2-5	TGTGCCAGCAGCGTAGCTGAGGACAGGGCCCAAGAGACCCAGTACTTC	CASSVAEDRAQETQYF
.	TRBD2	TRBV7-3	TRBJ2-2	TGTGCCAGCAGCCCTCTGACTAGCGGGGTCCCCACCGGGGAGCTGTTTTTT	CASSPLTSGVPTGELFF
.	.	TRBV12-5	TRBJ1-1	TGTGCTAGTGGGAGCGGACGGAACACTGAAGCTTTCTTT	CASGSGRNTEAFF
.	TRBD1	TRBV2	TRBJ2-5	TGTGCCAGCAGTTTACAGGGGGTGGAGGGGGAGACCCAGTACTTC	CASSLQGVEGETQYF
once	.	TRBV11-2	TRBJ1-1	TGTGCCAGCAGCTTAGGGAGGGTATGGGCTGAAGCTTTCTTT	CASSLGRVWAEAFF
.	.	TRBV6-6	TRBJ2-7	TGTGCCAGCAGGGCCAGGGTCTACGAGCAGTACTTC	CASRARVYEQYF
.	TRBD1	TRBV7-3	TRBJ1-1	TGTGCCAGCAGCTCAGTCGGACAGGGGGCTCGAACTGAAGCTTTCTTT	CASSSVGQGARTEAFF
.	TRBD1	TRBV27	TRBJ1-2	TGTGCCAGCAGTCTAACAGGGGACTTTAACTATGGCTACACCTTC	CASSLTGDFNYGYTF
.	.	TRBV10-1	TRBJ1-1	TGCGCCAGCAGTGAGTTACGGGGGGTCCGAGAAGCTTTCTTT	CASSELRGVREAFF
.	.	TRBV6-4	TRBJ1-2	TGTGCCAGCAGCCAGACAGCGACCGGCTATGGCTACACCTTC	CASSQTATGYGYTF
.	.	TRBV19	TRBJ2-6	TGTGCCAGTAGTATGTGGGCAGGGGTAGCTGGGGCCAACGTCCTGACTTTC	CASSMWAGVAGANVLTF
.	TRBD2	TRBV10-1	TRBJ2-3	TGCGCCAGCAGTGAGTCGAGACTAGCGGGGGCAGATACGCAGTATTTT	CASSESRLAGADTQYF
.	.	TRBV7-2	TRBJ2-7	TGTGCCAGCAGCCTACGGTCGACAGGCTACGAGCAGTACTTC	CASSLRSTGYEQYF
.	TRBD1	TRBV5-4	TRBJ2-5	TGTGCCAGCAGCTTCGGACAGGGGTTAATGGAGACCCAGTACTTC	CASSFGQGLMETQYF
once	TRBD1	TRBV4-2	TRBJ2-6	TGTGCCAGCAGCCACCTCGGACAGGGACCAGTGTCGGGGGCCAACGTCCTGACTTTC	CASSHLGQGPVSGANVLTF
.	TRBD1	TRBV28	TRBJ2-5	TGTGCCAGCAGCCCTTTCGGGACAGGGAAGTACTTC	CASSPFGTGKYF
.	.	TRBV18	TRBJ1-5	TGTGCCAGCTCACCACTGGCAGGGTGGGATCAGCCCCAGCATTTT	CASSPLAGWDQPQHF
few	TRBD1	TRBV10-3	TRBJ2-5	TGTGCCATCGGGACAGCACACGAGGAGACCCAGTACTTC	CAIGTAHEETQYF
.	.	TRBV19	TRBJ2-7	TGTGCCAGTAGTATAGATACAGGGTCCATGTACGAGCAGTACTTC	CASSIDTGSMYEQYF